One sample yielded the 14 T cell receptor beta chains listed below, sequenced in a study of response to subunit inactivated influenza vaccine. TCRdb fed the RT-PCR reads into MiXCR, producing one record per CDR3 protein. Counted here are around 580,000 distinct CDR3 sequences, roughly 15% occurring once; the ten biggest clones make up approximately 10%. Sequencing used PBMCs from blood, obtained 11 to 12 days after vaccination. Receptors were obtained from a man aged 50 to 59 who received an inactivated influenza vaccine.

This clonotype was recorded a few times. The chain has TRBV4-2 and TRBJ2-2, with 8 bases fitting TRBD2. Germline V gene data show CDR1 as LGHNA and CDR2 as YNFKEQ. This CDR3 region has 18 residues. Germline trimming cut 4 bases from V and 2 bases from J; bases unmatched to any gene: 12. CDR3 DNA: TGTGCCAGCAGCCGTTCCACTCCCGGGGGGGGAAACACCGGGGAGCTGTTTTTT. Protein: CASSRSTPGGGNTGELFF.

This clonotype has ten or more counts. CDR3 loop: CASSFGMANTEAFF. CDR3 bases: TGTGCCAGCAGCTTCGGCATGGCGAACACTGAAGCTTTCTTT. The chain combines TRBV5-5 with TRBJ1-1; D gene uncertain. The ends were cut back, 2 bases at V and 1 base at J, with 9 bases in the middle. The V gene's germline CDR1 is SGHKS and CDR2 YYEKEE (reference sequence). The CDR3 has 14 residues. Full variable domain (outside the CDR3, taken from reference TRBV5-5 and TRBJ1-1): DAGVTQSPTHLIKTRGQQVTLRCSPISGHKSVSWYQQVLGQGPQFIFQYYEKEERGRGNFPDRFSARQFPNYSSELNVNALLLGDSALYLCASSFGMANTEAFFGQGTRLTVV.

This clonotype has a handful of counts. The chain's CDR3 is CSVGTGDQPQHF. The DNA of the CDR3 is TGCAGCGTAGGGACAGGGGATCAGCCCCAGCATTTT. The chain links TRBV29-1 to TRBJ1-5; 10 positions agree with TRBD1. Trimming took 6 bases from V and 5 from J; bases not matched to a gene: 1. Per germline, CDR1 SQVTM and CDR2 ANQGSEA. The CDR3 is 12 amino acids. Filled out from reference TRBV29-1 and TRBJ1-5, the complete variable domain reads SAVISQKPSRDICQRGTSLTIQCQVDSQVTMMFWYRQQPGQSLTLIATANQGSEATYESGFVIDKFPISRPNLTFSTLTVSNMSPEDSSIYLCSVGTGDQPQHFGDGTRLSIL.

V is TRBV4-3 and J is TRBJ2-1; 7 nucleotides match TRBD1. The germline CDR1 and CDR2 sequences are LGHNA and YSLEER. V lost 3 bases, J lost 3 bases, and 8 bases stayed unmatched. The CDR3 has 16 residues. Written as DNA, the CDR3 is TGCGCCAGCAGCCACTCTGACAGGGCCAACTACAATGAGCAGTTCTTC. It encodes CASSHSDRANYNEQFF.

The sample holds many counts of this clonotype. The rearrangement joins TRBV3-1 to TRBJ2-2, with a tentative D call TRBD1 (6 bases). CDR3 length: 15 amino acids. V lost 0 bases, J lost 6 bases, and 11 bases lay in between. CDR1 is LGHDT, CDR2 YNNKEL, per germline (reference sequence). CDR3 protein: CASSQDAGVAGELFF. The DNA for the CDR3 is TGTGCCAGCAGCCAAGATGCAGGGGTGGCCGGGGAGCTGTTTTTT.

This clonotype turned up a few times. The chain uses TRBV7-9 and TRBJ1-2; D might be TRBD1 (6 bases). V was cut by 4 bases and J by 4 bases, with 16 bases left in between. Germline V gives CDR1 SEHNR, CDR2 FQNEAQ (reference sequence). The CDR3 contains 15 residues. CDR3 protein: CASSSEQGITYGYTF. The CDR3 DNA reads TGTGCCAGCAGCTCCGAGCAGGGGATTACCTATGGCTACACCTTC.

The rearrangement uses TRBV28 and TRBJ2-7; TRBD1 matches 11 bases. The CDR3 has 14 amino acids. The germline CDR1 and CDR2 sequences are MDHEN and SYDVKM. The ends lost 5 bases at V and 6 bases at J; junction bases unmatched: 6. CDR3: CASSLTGQGVEQYF. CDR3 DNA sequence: TGTGCCAGCAGTCTGACGGGACAGGGGGTCGAGCAGTACTTC.

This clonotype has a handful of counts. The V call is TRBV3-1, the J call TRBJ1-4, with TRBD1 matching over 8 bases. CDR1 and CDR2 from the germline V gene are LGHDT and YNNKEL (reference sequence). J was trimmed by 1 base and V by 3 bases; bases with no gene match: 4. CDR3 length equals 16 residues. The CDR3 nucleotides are TGTGCCAGCAGCCAGGGCGGGACAGGAACTAATGAAAAACTGTTTTTT. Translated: CASSQGGTGTNEKLFF. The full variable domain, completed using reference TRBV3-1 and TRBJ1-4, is DTAVSQTPKYLVTQMGNDKSIKCEQNLGHDTMYWYKQDSKKFLKIMFSYNNKELIINETVPNRFSPKSPDKAHLNLHINSLELGDSAVYFCASSQGGTGTNEKLFFGSGTQLSVL.

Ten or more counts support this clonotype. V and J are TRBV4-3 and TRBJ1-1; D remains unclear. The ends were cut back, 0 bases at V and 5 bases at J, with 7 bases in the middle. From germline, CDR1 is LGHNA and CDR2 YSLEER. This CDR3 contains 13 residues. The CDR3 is CASSQDGRTEAFF. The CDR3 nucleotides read TGCGCCAGCAGCCAAGACGGAAGAACTGAAGCTTTCTTT.

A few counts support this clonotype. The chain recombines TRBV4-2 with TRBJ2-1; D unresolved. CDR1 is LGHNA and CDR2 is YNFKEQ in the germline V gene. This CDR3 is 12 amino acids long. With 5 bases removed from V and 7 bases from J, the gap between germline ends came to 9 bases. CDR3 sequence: CASSYRKNEQFF. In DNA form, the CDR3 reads TGTGCCAGCAGCTACCGAAAAAATGAGCAGTTCTTC.

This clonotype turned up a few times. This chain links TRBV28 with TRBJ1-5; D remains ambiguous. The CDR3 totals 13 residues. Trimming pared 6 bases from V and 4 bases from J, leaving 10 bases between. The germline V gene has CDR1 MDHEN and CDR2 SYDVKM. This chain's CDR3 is CASRPEPNQPQHF. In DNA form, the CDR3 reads TGTGCCAGCAGACCAGAACCGAATCAGCCCCAGCATTTT. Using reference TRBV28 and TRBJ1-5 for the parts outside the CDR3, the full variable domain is DVKVTQSSRYLVKRTGEKVFLECVQDMDHENMFWYRQDPGLGLRLIYFSYDVKMKEKGDIPEGYSVSREKKERFSLILESASTNQTSMYLCASRPEPNQPQHFGDGTRLSIL.

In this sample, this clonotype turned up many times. The CDR3 sequence is CASSLGGLYEQYF. The CDR3 DNA reads as TGCGCCAGCAGCTTGGGGGGCCTTTACGAGCAGTACTTC. The rearrangement uses TRBV5-1 and TRBJ2-7, with D tentatively TRBD1 (5 bases). V lost 0 bases and J lost 4, with 8 bases in between. CDR3 size: 13 residues. CDR1 is SGHRS, CDR2 YFSETQ, per germline.

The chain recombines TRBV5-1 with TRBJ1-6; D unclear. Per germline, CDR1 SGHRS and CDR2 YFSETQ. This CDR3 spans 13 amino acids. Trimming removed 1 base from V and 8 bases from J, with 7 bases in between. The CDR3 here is CASSLLTDSPLHF. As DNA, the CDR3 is TGCGCCAGCAGCTTGCTCACAGATTCACCCCTCCACTTT.

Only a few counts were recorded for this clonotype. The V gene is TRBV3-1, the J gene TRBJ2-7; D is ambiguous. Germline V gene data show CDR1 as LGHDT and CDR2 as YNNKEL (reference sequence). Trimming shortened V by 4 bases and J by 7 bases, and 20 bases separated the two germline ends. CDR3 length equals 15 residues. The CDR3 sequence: CASSPNRVDLMEQYF. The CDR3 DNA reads TGTGCCAGCAGCCCGAACCGAGTGGACCTCATGGAGCAGTACTTC.